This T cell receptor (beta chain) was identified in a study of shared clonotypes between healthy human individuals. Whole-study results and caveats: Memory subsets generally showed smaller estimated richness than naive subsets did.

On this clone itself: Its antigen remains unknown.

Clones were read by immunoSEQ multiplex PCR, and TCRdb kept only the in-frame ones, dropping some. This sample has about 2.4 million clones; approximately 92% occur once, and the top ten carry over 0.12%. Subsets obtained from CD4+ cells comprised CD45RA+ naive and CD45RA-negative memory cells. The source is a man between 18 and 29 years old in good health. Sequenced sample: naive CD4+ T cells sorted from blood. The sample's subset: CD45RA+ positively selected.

This chain's CDR3 is CASNDFNRGSYGYTF. DNA of the CDR3: TGTGCCAGCAACGACTTCAACAGGGGGTCCTATGGCTACACCTTC. The V and J genes are TRBV6-1 and TRBJ1-2; 8 bases fit TRBD1. V shed 7 bases, J shed 4 bases, and the junction held 11 bases outside the gene matches. This CDR3 has 15 residues. Germline lookup yields CDR1 MNHNS and CDR2 SASEGT.